Below are 26 T cell receptor beta chains sequenced from a single sample in a study of blood T cells in healthy people across ages. A second PCR of about 7 to 12 cycles used a sample-barcoded 5' primer and a J-beta primer mix. In TCRdb, the 5' RACE reads were re-called with MiXCR into one record per CDR3 protein. Of over 600,000 distinct CDR3 sequences in the sample, 20% to 25% were seen once. Sequencing used blood. These receptors all come from a man aged 65 to 85 in good health.

V gene TRBV7-2 combines with J gene TRBJ2-4; D is possibly TRBD2 (5 bases). This CDR3 has 15 amino acids. V was clipped by 4 bases and J by 8 bases, with 18 bases between them. From germline, CDR1 is SGHTA and CDR2 FQGNSA. CDR3 nucleotides: TGTGCCAGCAGCTCCGAAGACCGGGATCGGGACATTCAGTACTTC. Its translation is CASSSEDRDRDIQYF.

With respect to this clonotype: Relative to the germline gene, one junction end is altered; a read error may explain this. The chain uses TRBV5-1 and TRBJ2-5; D remains ambiguous. The CDR3 runs 14 residues. Germline CDR1 SGHRS, CDR2 YFSETQ. CDR3 region: CASGLSSMVETQYF. The DNA for the CDR3 is TGCGCCAGCGGCTTGTCTTCGATGGTTGAGACCCAGTACTTC.

This clonotype was recorded a few times. The rearrangement joins TRBV5-1 to TRBJ1-2, with 8 bases matching TRBD1. With V trimmed by 4 bases and J by 4 bases, 6 bases remained unmatched. The CDR3 length is 14 residues. Per germline, CDR1 SGHRS and CDR2 YFSETQ. CDR3 loop: CASSEGQEPYGYTF. CDR3 in DNA: TGCGCCAGCAGCGAGGGACAGGAACCCTATGGCTACACCTTC.

This clonotype was observed a handful of times. CDR3 in amino acids: CSALTSGSLETQYF. CDR3 sequence (DNA): TGCAGTGCCTTGACTAGCGGGAGTTTGGAGACCCAGTACTTC. The J gene is TRBJ2-5, the V gene TRBV20-1, with TRBD2 matching 12 bases. This CDR3 region has 14 residues. From germline, CDR1 is DFQATT and CDR2 SNEGSKA (reference sequence). The V segment lost 6 bases and the J segment 5 bases; nucleotides outside the gene matches: 7.

V usage is TRBV28 and J usage is TRBJ1-2; D not certain. Trimming pared 2 bases from V and 4 bases from J, leaving 11 bases between. This CDR3 has 14 residues. Germline CDR1 MDHEN, CDR2 SYDVKM. The CDR3 loop is CASSLRGTIYGYTF. DNA of the CDR3: TGTGCCAGCAGTTTACGGGGAACGATCTATGGCTACACCTTC.

This chain uses TRBV5-1 with TRBJ2-1; 9 nucleotides align to TRBD1. The better agreement between TRBJ2-7 and the DNA end casts doubt on the J call. The CDR3 has 14 residues. Germline V gene sequence: CDR1 SGHRS, CDR2 YFSETQ. In DNA form, the CDR3 reads TGCGCCAGCAGCGCGGGACAGGGAATGTACGAGCAGTACTTC. This codes for CASSAGQGMYEQYF.

V is TRBV6-1 and J is TRBJ1-2, with D uncertain. CDR1 is MNHNS and CDR2 is SASEGT in the germline V gene. This CDR3 has 14 residues. The V gene lost 0 bases and the J gene lost 2 bases, with 7 bases spanning the gap. The CDR3 sequence: CASSEAHSNYGYTF. The CDR3 DNA follows: TGTGCCAGCAGTGAAGCGCACAGCAACTATGGCTACACCTTC.

The sample holds a few counts of this clonotype. The rearrangement links TRBV7-2 to TRBJ1-2, with 7 bases lining up with TRBD1. After removal of 2 bases from V and 5 bases from J, the junction contained 5 bases not matched to a gene. The CDR3 extends over 14 amino acids. Germline values: CDR1 SGHTA, CDR2 FQGNSA. This chain's CDR3 is CASSLPGTAYGYTF. CDR3 in DNA: TGTGCCAGCAGCTTACCTGGGACAGCATATGGCTACACCTTC.

This clonotype came up a few times. The chain has TRBV12-3 or TRBV12-4 and TRBJ2-3, with D unclear. Deletions cut 3 bases from V and 0 bases from J, with 10 bases between. CDR3 size: 15 residues. The CDR3 here is CASSFWRASTDTQYF. The CDR3 DNA is TGTGCCAGCAGTTTTTGGCGTGCTAGCACAGATACGCAGTATTTT.

This clonotype was observed a few times. The V call is TRBV4-3, the J call TRBJ2-3; a weak D match, TRBD2 (5 bases). Deletions cut 1 base from V and 4 bases from J, with 9 bases between. The V gene's germline CDR1 is LGHNA and CDR2 YSLEER. The CDR3 totals 14 residues. DNA of the CDR3: TGCGCCAGCAGCCAAGGAAACGGGGCAGATACGCAGTATTTT. Protein: CASSQGNGADTQYF.

The chain employs TRBV5-1 and TRBJ1-1, with D hard to call. Trimming left V 0 bases short and J 1 base short, with 10 bases between. This CDR3 region has 15 residues. The germline CDR1 and CDR2 sequences are SGHRS and YFSETQ. The CDR3: CASSLDEITNTEAFF. The CDR3 DNA sequence: TGCGCCAGCAGCTTGGATGAGATTACGAACACTGAAGCTTTCTTT.

This CDR3 reads CASSQGATGSYEQYF. CDR3 nucleotides: TGCGCCAGCAGCCAAGGGGCGACTGGCTCCTACGAGCAGTACTTC. The J gene is TRBJ2-7, the V gene TRBV4-3; the D is unclear. Trimming cost V 1 base and J 0 bases, with 10 bases left between them. Looked up from germline, CDR1 is LGHNA and CDR2 is YSLEER. This CDR3 has 15 amino acids.

V usage is TRBV6-1 and J usage is TRBJ2-5; 7 bases fit TRBD2. The DNA end is more similar to TRBJ2-1, so the J call may be wrong. This CDR3 has 16 residues. CDR1 and CDR2 from the germline V gene are MNHNS and SASEGT. The CDR3 DNA is TGTGCCAGCAGTCCCCTAGGTGGGGGGGCCTACAATGAGCAGTTCTTC. It translates to CASSPLGGGAYNEQFF.

This clonotype has only a few counts. The V and J genes are TRBV27 and TRBJ2-7; 9 positions match TRBD2. In germline, CDR1 is MNHEY, CDR2 SMNVEV (reference sequence). V gave up 4 bases and J gave up 0 bases; unmatched junction bases: 4. The CDR3 extends over 15 amino acids. The CDR3 spells CASSSWTSASYEQYF. As DNA, the CDR3 is TGTGCCAGCAGTTCCTGGACTAGCGCCTCCTACGAGCAGTACTTC.

The V gene is TRBV29-1, the J gene TRBJ2-5; TRBD2 matches 7 bases. The V and J ends lost 7 bases and 9 bases, in that order; junction bases with no gene match: 8. Looked up from germline, CDR1 is SQVTM and CDR2 is ANQGSEA. This CDR3 region has 11 residues. CDR3 protein: CSGTRQEAQYF. CDR3 coding DNA: TGCAGCGGGACTAGGCAGGAGGCCCAGTACTTC.

A remark on this clonotype: An end of the junction does not agree with germline; a read error may underlie this. The chain recombines TRBV7-9 with TRBJ2-5; TRBD2 matches 7 bases. The J call may be in error: the DNA end matches TRBJ2-1 better. The CDR3 runs 16 residues. Per germline, CDR1 SEHNR and CDR2 FQNEAQ (reference sequence). CDR3: CASSPPGTNDYNEQFF. CDR3 in DNA: TGCGCCAGCAGCCCCCCCGGGACTAACGACTACAATGAGCAGTTCTTC.

A few counts support this clonotype. The chain recombines TRBV20-1 with TRBJ2-5; maybe TRBD2 (5 bases). CDR1 is DFQATT, CDR2 SNEGSKA, per germline (reference sequence). The V end was cut by 0 bases, the J end by 4 bases, with 15 bases between. This CDR3 contains 15 residues. The CDR3 DNA follows: TGCAGTGCTAGAGATTCCGTGGAACTAGGAGAGACCCAGTACTTC. It encodes CSARDSVELGETQYF.

Notes on this clonotype: This may come from a read error, since a much larger clone is one base off. The V call is TRBV4-1, the J call TRBJ1-2; D is perhaps TRBD1 (6 bases). The germline gives CDR1 MGHRA, CDR2 YSYEKL. CDR3 length: 15 amino acids. The CDR3 DNA is TGCGCCAGCAGCAAAATAAGGGACATCAACTATGGCTGCACCTTC. Translated, it gives CASSKIRDINYGCTF.

In its sample, this clonotype was seen a few times. The rearrangement joins TRBV6-5 to TRBJ2-3; D is possibly TRBD2 (6 bases). The CDR3 is 18 amino acids. The V end lost 2 bases, the J end lost 0 bases, and 18 bases lay between the germline ends. The germline V gene has CDR1 MNHEY and CDR2 SVGAGI. CDR3 nucleotide sequence: TGTGCCAGCAGTTACGGGGGAGGACCCCTCTCTAGCACAGATACGCAGTATTTT. This gives the protein CASSYGGGPLSSTDTQYF.

The chain uses TRBV11-2 and TRBJ2-1, with TRBD1 matching 8 bases. Losses at the gene ends were 5 bases for V and 10 bases for J; bases not matched to a gene: 13. The CDR3 contains 15 residues. Looked up from germline, CDR1 is SGHAT and CDR2 is FQNNGV. CDR3 coding DNA: TGTGCCAGCAGCGTTGGACAGGGCCGGGTTTTCGAGCAGTTCTTC. This codes for CASSVGQGRVFEQFF.

The rearrangement links TRBV12-3 or TRBV12-4 to TRBJ1-1, with 7 bases that match TRBD1. V trimming: 6 bases; J trimming: 4 bases; junction bases outside the gene matches: 5. This CDR3 comprises 13 residues. CDR3 bases: TGTGCCAGCAGCTTGACAGGGACCACTGAAGCTTTCTTT. Encoded protein: CASSLTGTTEAFF.

This sequence joins TRBV5-1 and TRBJ2-7; a possible D gene is TRBD1 (6 bases). The CDR3 has 14 residues. Germline V gene lookup returns CDR1 SGHRS and CDR2 YFSETQ. V was pared by 2 bases and J by 2 bases, with 11 bases between. CDR3 DNA: TGCGCCAGCAGCTTCAAACAGGGAGCCTACGAGCAGTACTTC. This codes for CASSFKQGAYEQYF.

The CDR3 region is CASSLTDLNLNQPQHF. DNA for the CDR3: TGTGCCAGCAGTTTAACGGACTTAAACCTCAATCAGCCCCAGCATTTT. This rearrangement joins TRBV6-2 or TRBV6-3 to TRBJ1-5; D is unresolved. With 4 bases removed from V and 3 bases from J, the gap between germline ends came to 16 bases. The V gene's germline CDR1 is MNHEY and CDR2 SVGEGT. The CDR3 spans 16 residues.

This clonotype was seen a few times. J is TRBJ2-5 and V is TRBV5-1; 11 nucleotides agree with TRBD2. Germline V CDR1 and CDR2: SGHRS, YFSETQ. The V segment lost 4 bases and the J segment 3 bases; nucleotides outside the gene matches: 8. This CDR3 has 16 amino acids. The CDR3 bases are TGCGCCAGCAGCCAAAATCTAGCGGGAGGAGAAGAGACCCAGTACTTC. Its translation: CASSQNLAGGEETQYF.

This clonotype was seen many times. The V call is TRBV3-1, the J call TRBJ2-7; TRBD2 agrees at 10 bases. The CDR3 runs 14 residues. With 6 bases clipped from V and 5 bases from J, the junction kept 7 bases outside the gene matches. CDR1 is LGHDT, CDR2 YNNKEL, per germline (reference sequence). The CDR3: CASSPGTSANEQYF. The DNA of the CDR3 is TGTGCCAGCAGTCCCGGGACTAGCGCGAACGAGCAGTACTTC.

This clonotype was seen more than once but under ten times. The gene calls are TRBV5-1 and TRBJ2-7, with 7 bases fitting TRBD1. The CDR3 covers 16 residues. J lost 3 bases, V lost 4 bases, and 13 bases had no gene match. The germline V gene encodes CDR1 SGHRS and CDR2 YFSETQ. DNA for the CDR3: TGCGCCAGCAGCCCAGAAACCGGGACAGCATACTACGAGCAGTACTTC. It specifies CASSPETGTAYYEQYF.